Listed below are T cell receptor beta chains from one sample, sequenced in a study of T cells in localized non-small cell lung cancer. Data came from immunoSEQ multiplex PCR; TCRdb stores just in-frame clones and leaves some out. The sample holds about 15,000 clones, approximately 85% seen once. Specimen: peripheral blood, collected before any cancer treatment. The source is a female donor at least 60 years old with stage I squamous cell lung carcinoma. Each CDR3 is given with its conserved first and last residue. Clone size is shown for a subset of rows, as once, few, many or a class of expanded clone.

once | TRBJ1-2 | TRBV5-6 | CASSLTRGSGYTF
once | TRBJ2-1 | TRBV7-9 | CASSLGYVDGQFF
. | TRBJ1-3 | TRBV13 | CASSVLGRGLGNTIYF
. | TRBJ2-7 | TRBV6-5 | CASTRLGGRSYEQYF
. | TRBJ1-1 | TRBV6-5 | CASRRTMNTEAFF
. | TRBJ1-1 | TRBV5-1 | CASRISAGDTEAFF
medium-sized | TRBJ2-3 | TRBV19 | CASSISGLNTDTQYF
. | TRBJ1-1 | TRBV10-1 | CASRAGQGMNTEAFF
. | TRBJ2-1 | TRBV30 | CAWSEVWGGEQFF
. | TRBJ2-5 | TRBV6-6 | CASSQVETQYF
. | TRBJ1-2 | TRBV5-4 | CASIDGTGESWGGNYGYTF
. | TRBJ1-2 | TRBV7-2 | CASSPSGGYGYTF
. | TRBJ2-2 | TRBV2 | CASRPDRYTGELFF
. | TRBJ2-1 | TRBV11-2 | CASSLDLMNEQFF
. | TRBJ1-5 | TRBV5-6 | CASSLSIGNQPQHF
once | TRBJ2-3 | TRBV18 | CASSPYFRGHGDTQYF
. | TRBJ2-3 | TRBV9 | CASSVDRADTQYF
. | TRBJ1-6 | TRBV5-1 | CASSLATDRANSPLHF
few | TRBJ1-1 | TRBV6-1 | CASSEVRTGDTEAFF
. | TRBJ1-1 | TRBV7-6 | CASSLTVGSEAFF
once | TRBJ2-2 | TRBV7-9 | CASSSRQFWRELFF
. | TRBJ2-7 | TRBV7-9 | CASSLITTEEQYF
. | TRBJ2-6 | TRBV4-1 | CASSQVNRGSGANVLTF
. | TRBJ1-5 | TRBV5-6 | CASTVAGFNQPQHF
. | TRBJ2-7 | TRBV10-2 | CASSEQGGEQYF
. | TRBJ2-6 | TRBV6-5 | CASEQVSGANVLTF
. | TRBJ2-2 | TRBV13 | CASSLQYTGELFF
. | TRBJ1-5 | TRBV5-6 | CASSLDQGRGQPQHF
. | TRBJ2-7 | TRBV2 | CASGGEIYEQYF
once | TRBJ2-1 | TRBV6-5 | CATGTSGGWEQFF
. | TRBJ2-5 | TRBV29-1 | CSVRAGEETQYF
. | TRBJ2-1 | TRBV2 | CASNPGQALNEQFF
. | TRBJ1-1 | TRBV7-2 | CASSSGLYYTEAFF
. | TRBJ1-1 | TRBV7-8 | CASTIERGNTEAFF
. | TRBJ2-3 | TRBV11-2 | CASSTGDTQYF
. | TRBJ1-6 | TRBV5-6 | CASHTGTGGSPLHF
once | TRBJ2-7 | TRBV2 | CASSLNRGTYEQYF
. | TRBJ1-1 | TRBV4-2 | CASSQEGKRDTEAFF
. | TRBJ1-6 | TRBV6-1 | CASSERGQGGNSPLHF
. | TRBJ2-2 | TRBV7-2 | CASSLAVFRTGGSGELFF
. | TRBJ1-1 | TRBV30 | CAWSRPTRRDTEAFF
. | TRBJ2-7 | TRBV28 | CASSTSRGSLLAAGYEQYF
. | TRBJ1-2 | TRBV13 | CASNLGVADGYTF
. | TRBJ2-3 | TRBV19 | CASSIANRVPSTDTQYF
. | TRBJ2-5 | TRBV11-2 | CASSFGGAVEETQYF
. | TRBJ1-2 | TRBV6-5 | CASSSLTVSYGYTF
. | TRBJ2-1 | TRBV30 | CAWSEWVSYNEQFF
. | TRBJ2-7 | TRBV2 | CASSELRETYEQYF
. | TRBJ1-2 | TRBV7-2 | CASSLAIQSNYGYTF
. | TRBJ2-3 | TRBV11-2 | CASSLDTTDTQYF
. | TRBJ2-1 | TRBV2 | CASSESALAGVSEQFF
. | TRBJ2-1 | TRBV6-6 | CASSPGSGLNEQFF
. | TRBJ2-1 | TRBV5-1 | CASSLDGQVDYNEQFF